The T cell receptor beta chain under discussion was sequenced for a study of T cells after yellow fever vaccination. In making TCR cDNA, 5'RACE template switching added a universal primer site and UMIs to it. TCRdb re-derived calls from the 5' RACE reads in MiXCR, one entry per CDR3 protein. The data contain nearly 350,000 distinct CDR3 sequences, 7% to 10% of them singletons. V was cut by 5 bases and J by 6 bases, with 15 bases left in between. The CDR3 sequence is 14 residues long. Germline lookup yields CDR1 SGHTA and CDR2 FQGNSA. Study observations and caveats: Though it reached lower strength, the secondary response hit its peak faster, day 5 versus 15. Reappearing after the booster were most of the clones from primary vaccination (roughly 95% CD4, around 88% CD8).

This clonotype was seen repeatedly, ten times or more. No antigen is known for it. This sequence joins TRBV7-2 and TRBJ2-3; possible D gene TRBD2, 6 bases. Specimen: PBMCs, collected about 41 days after the first yellow fever vaccination. This TCR was sampled from a man between 18 and 35 years old who received the YFV17D yellow fever vaccine. This CDR3 is CASSPSGFYDTQYF. CDR3 nucleotide sequence: TGTGCCAGCAGCCCAAGCGGGTTCTACGATACGCAGTATTTT.